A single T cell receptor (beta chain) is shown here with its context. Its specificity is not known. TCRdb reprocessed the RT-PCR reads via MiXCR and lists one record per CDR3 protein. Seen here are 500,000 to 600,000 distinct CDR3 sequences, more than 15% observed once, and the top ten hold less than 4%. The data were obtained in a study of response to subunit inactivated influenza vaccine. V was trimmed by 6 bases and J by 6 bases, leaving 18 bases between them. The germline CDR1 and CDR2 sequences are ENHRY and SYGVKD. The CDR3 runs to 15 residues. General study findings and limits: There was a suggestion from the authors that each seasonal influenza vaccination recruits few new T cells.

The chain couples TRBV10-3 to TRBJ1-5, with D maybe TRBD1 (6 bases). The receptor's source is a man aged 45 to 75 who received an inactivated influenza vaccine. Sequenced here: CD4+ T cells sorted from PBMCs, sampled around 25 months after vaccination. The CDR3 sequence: CAIRAPGGGSQPQHF. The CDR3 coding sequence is TGTGCCATCAGGGCCCCTGGGGGCGGCAGTCAGCCCCAGCATTTT.